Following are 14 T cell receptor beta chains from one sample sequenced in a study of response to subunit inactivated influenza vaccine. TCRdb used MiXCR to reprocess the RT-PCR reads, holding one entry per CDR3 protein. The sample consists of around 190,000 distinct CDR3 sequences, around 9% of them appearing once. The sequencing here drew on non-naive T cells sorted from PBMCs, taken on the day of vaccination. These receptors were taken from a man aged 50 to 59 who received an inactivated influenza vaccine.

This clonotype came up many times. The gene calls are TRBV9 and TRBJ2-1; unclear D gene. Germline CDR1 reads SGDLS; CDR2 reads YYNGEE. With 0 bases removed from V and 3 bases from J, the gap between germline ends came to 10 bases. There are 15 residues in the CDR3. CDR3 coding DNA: TGTGCCAGCAGCGTAGCTGGCAGGAGCTACAATGAGCAGTTCTTC. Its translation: CASSVAGRSYNEQFF.

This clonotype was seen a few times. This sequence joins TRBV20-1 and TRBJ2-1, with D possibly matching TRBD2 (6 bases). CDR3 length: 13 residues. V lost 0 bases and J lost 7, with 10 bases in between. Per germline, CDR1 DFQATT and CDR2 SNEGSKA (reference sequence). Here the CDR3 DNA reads TGCAGTGCTAGAGACCTACTAGCAAATGAGCAGTTCTTC. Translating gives CSARDLLANEQFF.

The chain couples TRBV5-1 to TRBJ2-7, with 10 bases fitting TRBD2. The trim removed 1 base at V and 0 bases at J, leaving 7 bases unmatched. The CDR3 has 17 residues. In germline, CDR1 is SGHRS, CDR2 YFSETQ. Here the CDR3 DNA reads TGCGCCAGCAGCTTGTCTGCTAGCGGGAGAAGCTCCTACGAGCAGTACTTC. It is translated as CASSLSASGRSSYEQYF.

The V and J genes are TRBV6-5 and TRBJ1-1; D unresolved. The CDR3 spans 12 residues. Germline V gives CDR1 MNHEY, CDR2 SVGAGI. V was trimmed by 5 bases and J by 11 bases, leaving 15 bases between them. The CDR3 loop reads CASSGVWGLAFF. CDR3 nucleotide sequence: TGTGCCAGCAGTGGTGTCTGGGGTTTGGCTTTCTTT.

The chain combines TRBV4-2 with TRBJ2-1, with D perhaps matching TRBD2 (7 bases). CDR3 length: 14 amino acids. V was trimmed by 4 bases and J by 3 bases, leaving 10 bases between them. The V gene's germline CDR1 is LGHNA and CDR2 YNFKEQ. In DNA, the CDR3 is TGTGCCAGCAGCCGGGGGGGCCTCTACAATGAGCAGTTCTTC. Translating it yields CASSRGGLYNEQFF.

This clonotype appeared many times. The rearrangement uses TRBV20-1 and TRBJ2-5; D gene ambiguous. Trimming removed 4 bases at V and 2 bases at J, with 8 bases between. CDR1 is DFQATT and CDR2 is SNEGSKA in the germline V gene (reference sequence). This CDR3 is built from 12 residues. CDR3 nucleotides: TGCAGTGCTAAACCGGGTCAAGAGACCCAGTACTTC. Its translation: CSAKPGQETQYF.

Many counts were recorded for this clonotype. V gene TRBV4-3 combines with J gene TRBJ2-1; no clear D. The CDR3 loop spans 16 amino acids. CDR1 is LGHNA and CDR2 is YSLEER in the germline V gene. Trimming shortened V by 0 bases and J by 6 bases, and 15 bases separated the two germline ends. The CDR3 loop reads CASSQEESSAANEQFF. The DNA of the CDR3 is TGCGCCAGCAGCCAAGAAGAAAGCTCTGCAGCCAATGAGCAGTTCTTC.

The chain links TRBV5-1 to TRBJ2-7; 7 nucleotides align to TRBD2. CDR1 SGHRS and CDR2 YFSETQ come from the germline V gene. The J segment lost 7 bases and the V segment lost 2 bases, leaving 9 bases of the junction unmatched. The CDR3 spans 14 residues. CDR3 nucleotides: TGCGCCAGCAGCTTCCTCCGGGAGGTGGGGGAGCAGTACTTC. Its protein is CASSFLREVGEQYF. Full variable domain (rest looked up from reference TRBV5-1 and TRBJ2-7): KAGVTQTPRYLIKTRGQQVTLSCSPISGHRSVSWYQQTPGQGLQFLFEYFSETQRNKGNFPGRFSGRQFSNSRSEMNVSTLELGDSALYLCASSFLREVGEQYFGPGTRLTVT.

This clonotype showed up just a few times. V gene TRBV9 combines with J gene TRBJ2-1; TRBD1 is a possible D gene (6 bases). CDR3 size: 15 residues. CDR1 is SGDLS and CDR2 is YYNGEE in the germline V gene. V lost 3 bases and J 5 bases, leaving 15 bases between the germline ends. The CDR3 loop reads CASSARGQPNNEQFF. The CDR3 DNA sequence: TGTGCCAGCAGCGCGAGGGGACAACCAAACAATGAGCAGTTCTTC.

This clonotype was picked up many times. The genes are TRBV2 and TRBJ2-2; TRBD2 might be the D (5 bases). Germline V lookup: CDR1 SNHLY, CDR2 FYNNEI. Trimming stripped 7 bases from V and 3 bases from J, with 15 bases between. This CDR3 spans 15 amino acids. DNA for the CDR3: TGTGCCAGCAATGGAGCGGACCAGGACACCGGGGAGCTGTTTTTT. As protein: CASNGADQDTGELFF.

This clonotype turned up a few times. CDR3 region: CASSVRWAEAFF. For the CDR3, the DNA is TGTGCCAGCAGCGTAAGGTGGGCTGAAGCTTTCTTT. The chain joins TRBV7-2 to TRBJ1-1; D gene uncertain. This CDR3 is built from 12 residues. V lost 5 bases to trimming and J lost 6 bases, with 10 bases between them. Germline CDR1 SGHTA, CDR2 FQGNSA.

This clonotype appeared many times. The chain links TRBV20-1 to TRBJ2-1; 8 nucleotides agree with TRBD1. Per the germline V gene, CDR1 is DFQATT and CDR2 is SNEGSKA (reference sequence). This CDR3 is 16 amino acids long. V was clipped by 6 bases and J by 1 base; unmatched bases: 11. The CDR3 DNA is TGCAGTGCCGAACGGACAGGGAGGTGGTCCTACAATGAGCAGTTCTTC. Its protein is CSAERTGRWSYNEQFF.

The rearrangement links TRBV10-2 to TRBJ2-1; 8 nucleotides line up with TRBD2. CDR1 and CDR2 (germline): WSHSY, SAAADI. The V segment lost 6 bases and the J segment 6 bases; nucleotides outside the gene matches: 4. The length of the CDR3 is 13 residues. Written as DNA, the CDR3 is TGCGCCAGCAGACGGGGGGGCAGCAATGAGCAGTTCTTC. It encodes CASRRGGSNEQFF.

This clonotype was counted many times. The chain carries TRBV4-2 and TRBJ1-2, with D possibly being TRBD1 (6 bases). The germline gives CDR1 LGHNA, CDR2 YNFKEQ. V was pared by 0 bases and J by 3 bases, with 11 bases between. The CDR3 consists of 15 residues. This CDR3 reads CASSQDYQGHYGYTF. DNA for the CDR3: TGTGCCAGCAGCCAAGATTATCAGGGGCACTATGGCTACACCTTC.